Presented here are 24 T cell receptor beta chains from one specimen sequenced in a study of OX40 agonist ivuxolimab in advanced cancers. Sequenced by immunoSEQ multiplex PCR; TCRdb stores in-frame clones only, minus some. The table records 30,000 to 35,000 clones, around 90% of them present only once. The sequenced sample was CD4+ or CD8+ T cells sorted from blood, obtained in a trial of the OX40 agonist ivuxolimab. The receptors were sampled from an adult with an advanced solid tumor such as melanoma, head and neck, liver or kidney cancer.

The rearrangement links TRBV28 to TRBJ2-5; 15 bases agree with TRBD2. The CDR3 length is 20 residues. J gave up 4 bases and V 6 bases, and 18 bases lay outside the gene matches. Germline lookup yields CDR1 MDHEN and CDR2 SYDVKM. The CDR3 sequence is CASRSPTPGLAGGPVETQYF. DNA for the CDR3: TGTGCCAGCAGGTCCCCAACGCCAGGACTAGCGGGGGGGCCGGTAGAGACCCAGTACTTC.

The CDR3 reads CASSHAGHPTLETQYF. CDR3 bases: TGTGCCAGCAGCCACGCGGGACACCCTACCTTGGAGACCCAGTACTTC. The chain employs TRBV14 and TRBJ2-5; D may correspond to TRBD1 or TRBD2 (6 bases each). The V end was cut by 3 bases, the J end by 5 bases, with 19 bases between. Germline values: CDR1 SGHDN, CDR2 FVKESK. The CDR3 has 16 residues.

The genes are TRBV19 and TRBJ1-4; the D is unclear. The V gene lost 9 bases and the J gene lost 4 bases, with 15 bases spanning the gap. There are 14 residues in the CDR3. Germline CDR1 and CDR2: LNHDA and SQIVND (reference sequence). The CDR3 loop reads CASSDWQDNEKLFF. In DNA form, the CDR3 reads TGTGCCAGCTCCGATTGGCAGGATAATGAAAAACTGTTTTTT. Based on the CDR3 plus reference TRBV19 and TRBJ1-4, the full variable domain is DGGITQSPKYLFRKEGQNVTLSCEQNLNHDAMYWYRQDPGQGLRLIYYSQIVNDFQKGDIAEGYSVSREKKESFPLTVTSAQKNPTAFYLCASSDWQDNEKLFFGSGTQLSVL.

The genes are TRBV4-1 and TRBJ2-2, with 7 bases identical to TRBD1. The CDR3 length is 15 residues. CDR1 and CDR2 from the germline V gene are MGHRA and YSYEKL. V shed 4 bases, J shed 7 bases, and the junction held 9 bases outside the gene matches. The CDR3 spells CASSLQDRVVGELFF. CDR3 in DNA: TGCGCCAGCAGCCTACAAGACAGGGTAGTCGGGGAGCTGTTTTTT.

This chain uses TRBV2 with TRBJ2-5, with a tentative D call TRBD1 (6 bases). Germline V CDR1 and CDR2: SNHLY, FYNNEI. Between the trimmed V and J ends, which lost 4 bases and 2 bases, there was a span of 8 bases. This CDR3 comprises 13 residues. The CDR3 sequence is CASSGTAQETQYF. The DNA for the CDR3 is TGTGCCAGCAGTGGGACAGCTCAAGAGACCCAGTACTTC.

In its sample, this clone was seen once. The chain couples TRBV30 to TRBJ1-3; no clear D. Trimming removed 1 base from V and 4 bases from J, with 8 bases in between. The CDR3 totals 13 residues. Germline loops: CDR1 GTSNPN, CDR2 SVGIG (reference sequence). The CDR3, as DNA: TGTGCCTGGAGTGAGACGCTGGGAAACACCATATATTTT. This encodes CAWSETLGNTIYF.

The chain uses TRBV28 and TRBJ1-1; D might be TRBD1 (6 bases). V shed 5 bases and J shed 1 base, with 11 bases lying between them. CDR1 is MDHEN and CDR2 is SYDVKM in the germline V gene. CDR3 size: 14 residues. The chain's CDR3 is CASSLAQGNTEAFF. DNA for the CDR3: TGTGCCAGCAGTCTAGCACAGGGGAACACTGAAGCTTTCTTT.

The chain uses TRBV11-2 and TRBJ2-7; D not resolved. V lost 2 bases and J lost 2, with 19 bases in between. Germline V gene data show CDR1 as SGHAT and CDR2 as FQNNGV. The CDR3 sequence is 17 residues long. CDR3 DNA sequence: TGTGCCAGCAGCTTATCTGTAGTTTGGGCAGAAACCTACGAGCAGTACTTC. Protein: CASSLSVVWAETYEQYF. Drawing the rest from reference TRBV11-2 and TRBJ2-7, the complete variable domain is EAGVAQSPRYKIIEKRQSVAFWCNPISGHATLYWYQQILGQGPKLLIQFQNNGVVDDSQLPKDRFSAERLKGVDSTLKIQPAKLEDSAVYLCASSLSVVWAETYEQYFGPGTRLTVT.

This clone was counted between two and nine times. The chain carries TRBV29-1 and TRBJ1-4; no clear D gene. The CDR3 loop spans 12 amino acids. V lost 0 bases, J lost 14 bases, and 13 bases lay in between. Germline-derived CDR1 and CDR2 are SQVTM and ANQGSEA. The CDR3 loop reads CSVEDPRRRLFF. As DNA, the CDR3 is TGCAGCGTTGAAGATCCCCGGAGGCGGCTGTTTTTT.

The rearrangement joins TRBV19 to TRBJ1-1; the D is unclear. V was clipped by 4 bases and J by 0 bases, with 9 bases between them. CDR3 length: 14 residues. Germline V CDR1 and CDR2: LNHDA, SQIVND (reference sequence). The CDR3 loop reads CASSKRNMNTEAFF. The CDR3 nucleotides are TGTGCCAGTAGTAAACGGAACATGAACACTGAAGCTTTCTTT.

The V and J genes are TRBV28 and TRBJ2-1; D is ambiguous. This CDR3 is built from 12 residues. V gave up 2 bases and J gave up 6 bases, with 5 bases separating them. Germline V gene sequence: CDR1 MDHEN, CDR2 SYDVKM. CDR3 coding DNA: TGTGCCAGCAGTTTAGGGGTCAATGAGCAGTTCTTC. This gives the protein CASSLGVNEQFF. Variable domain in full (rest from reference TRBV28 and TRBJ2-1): DVKVTQSSRYLVKRTGEKVFLECVQDMDHENMFWYRQDPGLGLRLIYFSYDVKMKEKGDIPEGYSVSREKKERFSLILESASTNQTSMYLCASSLGVNEQFFGPGTRLTVL.

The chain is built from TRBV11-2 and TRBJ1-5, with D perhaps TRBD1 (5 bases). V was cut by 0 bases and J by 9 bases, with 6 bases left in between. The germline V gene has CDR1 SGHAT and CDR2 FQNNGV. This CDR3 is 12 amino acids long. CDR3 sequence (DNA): TGTGCCAGCAGCTTAGATCAGGGGCCCCAGCATTTT. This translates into CASSLDQGPQHF.

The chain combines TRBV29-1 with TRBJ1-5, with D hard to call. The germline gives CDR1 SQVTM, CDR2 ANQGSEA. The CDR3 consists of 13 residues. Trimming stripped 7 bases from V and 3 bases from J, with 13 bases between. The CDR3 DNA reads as TGCAGCGCCAAGGGCCAGGACAATCAGCCCCAGCATTTT. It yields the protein CSAKGQDNQPQHF. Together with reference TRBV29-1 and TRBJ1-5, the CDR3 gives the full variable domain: SAVISQKPSRDICQRGTSLTIQCQVDSQVTMMFWYRQQPGQSLTLIATANQGSEATYESGFVIDKFPISRPNLTFSTLTVSNMSPEDSSIYLCSAKGQDNQPQHFGDGTRLSIL.

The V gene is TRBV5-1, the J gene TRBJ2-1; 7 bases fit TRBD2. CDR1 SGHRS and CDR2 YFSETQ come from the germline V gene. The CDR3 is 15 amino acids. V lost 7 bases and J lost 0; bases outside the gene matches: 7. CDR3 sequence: CASASGGLSYNEQFF. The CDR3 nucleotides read TGCGCCAGCGCCTCGGGAGGACTCTCCTACAATGAGCAGTTCTTC.

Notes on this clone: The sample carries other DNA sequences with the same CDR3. CDR3: CAISQGQNQPQHF. In DNA form, the CDR3 reads TGTGCCATTTCACAGGGACAAAATCAGCCCCAGCATTTT. The chain employs TRBV10-3 and TRBJ1-5, with D possibly matching TRBD1 (6 bases). The germline V gene has CDR1 ENHRY and CDR2 SYGVKD. The V and J ends lost 9 bases and 4 bases respectively, with 13 bases between them. This CDR3 contains 13 residues.

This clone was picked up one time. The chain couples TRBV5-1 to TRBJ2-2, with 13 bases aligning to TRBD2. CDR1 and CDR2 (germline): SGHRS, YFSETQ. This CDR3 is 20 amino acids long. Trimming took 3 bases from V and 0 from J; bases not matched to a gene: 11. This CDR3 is CASSSLPGLAGPTNTGELFF. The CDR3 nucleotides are TGCGCCAGCAGCTCCCTTCCGGGACTAGCGGGACCAACGAACACCGGGGAGCTGTTTTTT.

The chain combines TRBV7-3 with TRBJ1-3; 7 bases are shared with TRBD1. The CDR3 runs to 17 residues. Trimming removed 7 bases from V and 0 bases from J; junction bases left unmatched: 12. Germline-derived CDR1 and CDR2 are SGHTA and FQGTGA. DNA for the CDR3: TGTGCCAGCACCAAAACAGGGGTTGGACTCTCTGGAAACACCATATATTTT. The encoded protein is CASTKTGVGLSGNTIYF.

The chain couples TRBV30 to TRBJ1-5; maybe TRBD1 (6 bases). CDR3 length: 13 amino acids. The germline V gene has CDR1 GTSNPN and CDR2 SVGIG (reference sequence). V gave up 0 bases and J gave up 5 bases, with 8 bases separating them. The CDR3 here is CAWSVQGDQPQHF. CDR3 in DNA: TGTGCCTGGAGTGTACAGGGTGATCAGCCCCAGCATTTT.

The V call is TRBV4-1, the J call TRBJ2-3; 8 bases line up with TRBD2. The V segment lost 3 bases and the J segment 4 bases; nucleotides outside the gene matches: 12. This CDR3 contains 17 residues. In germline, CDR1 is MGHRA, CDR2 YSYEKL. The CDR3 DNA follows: TGCGCCAGCAGCCACGGCCGCTCGGGAGGGATGGCAGATACGCAGTATTTT. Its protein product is CASSHGRSGGMADTQYF.

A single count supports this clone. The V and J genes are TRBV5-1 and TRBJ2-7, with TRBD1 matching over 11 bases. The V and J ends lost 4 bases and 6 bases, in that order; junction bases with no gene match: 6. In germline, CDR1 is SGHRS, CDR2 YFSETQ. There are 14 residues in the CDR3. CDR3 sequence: CASSLPGTGGEQYF. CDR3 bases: TGCGCCAGCAGCCTCCCAGGGACAGGGGGCGAGCAGTACTTC. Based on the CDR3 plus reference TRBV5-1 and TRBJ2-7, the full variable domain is KAGVTQTPRYLIKTRGQQVTLSCSPISGHRSVSWYQQTPGQGLQFLFEYFSETQRNKGNFPGRFSGRQFSNSRSEMNVSTLELGDSALYLCASSLPGTGGEQYFGPGTRLTVT.

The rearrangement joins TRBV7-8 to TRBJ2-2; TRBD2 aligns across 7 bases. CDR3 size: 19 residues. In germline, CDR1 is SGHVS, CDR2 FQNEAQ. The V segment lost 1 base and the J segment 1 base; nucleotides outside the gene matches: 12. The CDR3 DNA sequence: TGTGCCAGCAGCTTAGTAGGTTCCGGGGGGTCTTTGAACACCGGGGAGCTGTTTTTT. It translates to CASSLVGSGGSLNTGELFF.

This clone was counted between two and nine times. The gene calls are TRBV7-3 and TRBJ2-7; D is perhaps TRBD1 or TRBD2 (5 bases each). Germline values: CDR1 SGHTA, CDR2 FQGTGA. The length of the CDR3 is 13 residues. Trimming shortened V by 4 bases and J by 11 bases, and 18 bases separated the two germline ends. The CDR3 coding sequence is TGTGCCAGCAGCTCTCACCGGGACGCCGGGAAGTACTTC. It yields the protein CASSSHRDAGKYF.

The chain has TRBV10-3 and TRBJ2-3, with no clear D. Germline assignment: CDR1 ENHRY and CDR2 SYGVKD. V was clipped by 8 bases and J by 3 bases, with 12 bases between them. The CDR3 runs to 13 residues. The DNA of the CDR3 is TGTGCCATCGCGCCGGCGGTAACAGATACGCAGTATTTT. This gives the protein CAIAPAVTDTQYF.

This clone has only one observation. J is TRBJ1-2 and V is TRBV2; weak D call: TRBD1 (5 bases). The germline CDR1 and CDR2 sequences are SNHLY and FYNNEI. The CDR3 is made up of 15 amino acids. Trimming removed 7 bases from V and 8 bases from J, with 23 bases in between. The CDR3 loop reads CASNLLSGGMGGYTF. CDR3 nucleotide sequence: TGTGCCAGCAATTTGTTGTCGGGGGGAATGGGAGGCTACACCTTC.